The 26 T cell receptor beta chains presented below share a single source sample, sequenced in a study of shared clonotypes between healthy human individuals. Some clones are missing from TCRdb's copy, which holds only in-frame ones; the method was immunoSEQ multiplex PCR. The sample has under 1 million clones; just over 95% are singletons. Positively selected for CCR7, the CD45RO-negative cells used as naive CD8 cells excluded terminally differentiated effector memory CD45RA+ cells. Sequencing was performed on naive CD8+ T cells sorted from blood. The receptors derive from a man aged 25-45 years in good health.

V is TRBV10-1 and J is TRBJ2-6; the match to TRBD2 covers 7 bases. With 7 bases clipped from V and 4 bases from J, the junction kept 19 bases outside the gene matches. This CDR3 region has 19 residues. Germline V CDR1 and CDR2: WNHNN, SYGVQD (reference sequence). The CDR3 is CASITGRGEGRFGANVLTF. DNA of the CDR3: TGCGCCAGCATAACGGGCCGTGGGGAGGGACGCTTCGGGGCCAACGTCCTGACTTTC.

The rearrangement uses TRBV25-1 and TRBJ2-7; 7 nucleotides line up with TRBD2. Unmatched junction bases numbered 5, after V lost 4 bases and J lost 2 bases. The length of the CDR3 is 14 residues. The germline V gene has CDR1 MGHDK and CDR2 SYGVNS. CDR3 DNA sequence: TGTGCCAGCAGTGGACTGGGACTACCCTACGAGCAGTACTTC. It yields the protein CASSGLGLPYEQYF.

In its sample, this clone was seen once. At one end the junction does not follow the germline gene, possibly because of a read error. J is TRBJ2-5 and V is TRBV7-8, with 8 bases fitting TRBD2. The CDR3 spans 11 residues. Per germline, CDR1 SGHVS and CDR2 FQNEAQ. CDR3 nucleotides: TGTGCCAGCAGCTCTTATAGCGGGGAAGACTTC. Protein: CASSSYSGEDF.

A note on this clone: Its ends do not fully match the called genes, so a read error is possible. V and J are TRBV14 and TRBJ2-2, with unresolved D. There are 13 residues in the CDR3. CDR1 and CDR2 from the germline V gene are SGHDN and FVKESK. This chain's CDR3 is CASTQYDSGELFF. The CDR3 nucleotides read TGTGCCAGCACCCAATATGATAGCGGGGAGCTGTTTTTT.

This chain connects TRBV6-5 to TRBJ2-5; D is ambiguous. Trimming took 8 bases from V and 3 from J, leaving 10 bases between them. The CDR3 has 12 amino acids. CDR1 is MNHEY and CDR2 is SVGAGI in the germline V gene. CDR3 nucleotide sequence: TGTGCCAGCGGGGTCAGCGAAGAGACCCAGTACTTC. This gives the protein CASGVSEETQYF.

The rearrangement uses TRBV27 and TRBJ2-2; no reliable D call. The CDR3 is made up of 14 amino acids. The V gene lost 5 bases and the J gene lost 3 bases, with 10 bases spanning the gap. CDR1 is MNHEY, CDR2 SMNVEV, per germline (reference sequence). DNA for the CDR3: TGTGCCAGCAGTCTTAGACAATACACCGGGGAGCTGTTTTTT. It is translated as CASSLRQYTGELFF.

The gene calls are TRBV4-3 and TRBJ2-4; perhaps TRBD2 as D (6 bases). V shed 3 bases and J shed 0 bases, with 15 bases lying between them. Germline V gene lookup returns CDR1 LGHNA and CDR2 YSLEER. This CDR3 is built from 17 residues. Here the CDR3 reads CASSQKLGTLAKNIQYF. CDR3 coding DNA: TGCGCCAGCAGCCAGAAACTCGGGACTTTAGCCAAAAACATTCAGTACTTC.

This rearrangement joins TRBV4-1 to TRBJ2-3; TRBD2 is a possible D gene (5 bases). CDR3 length equals 16 residues. Trimming cost V 0 bases and J 2 bases, with 12 bases left between them. Looked up from germline, CDR1 is MGHRA and CDR2 is YSYEKL. CDR3 protein: CASSQDLEGNTDTQYF. The CDR3 coding sequence is TGCGCCAGCAGCCAAGATCTCGAGGGCAACACAGATACGCAGTATTTT.

This clone appeared once. This chain links TRBV6-5 with TRBJ1-1; the D is unclear. Trimming removed 11 bases at V and 1 base at J, with 11 bases between. CDR1 MNHEY and CDR2 SVGAGI come from the germline V gene. This CDR3 is built from 12 residues. The CDR3 bases are TGTGCCTCCAAGGTTGGGAACACTGAAGCTTTCTTT. Protein product: CASKVGNTEAFF.

The gene calls are TRBV30 and TRBJ2-5; a weak D match, TRBD2 (5 bases). Deletions cut 0 bases from V and 1 base from J, with 6 bases between. CDR1 GTSNPN and CDR2 SVGIG come from the germline V gene (reference sequence). The CDR3 spans 13 residues. The CDR3 spells CAWSVSGQETQYF. CDR3 sequence (DNA): TGTGCCTGGAGTGTAAGCGGCCAAGAGACCCAGTACTTC.

This CDR3 reads CASSLCSGTLAGSCYEQYF. The CDR3 DNA is TGTGCCAGCAGCTTATGTTCGGGTACCCTAGCGGGGTCATGCTACGAGCAGTACTTC. V is TRBV5-6 and J is TRBJ2-7; 9 bases are shared with TRBD2. Germline CDR1 SGHDT, CDR2 YYEEEE. The CDR3 is 19 residues long. V shed 2 bases and J 3 bases; nucleotides not matched to a gene: 18.

The rearrangement uses TRBV7-8 and TRBJ1-5, with D unclear. The V gene's germline CDR1 is SGHVS and CDR2 FQNEAQ. The CDR3 length is 13 residues. Trimming removed 1 base from V and 6 bases from J, with 7 bases in between. The CDR3 DNA reads as TGTGCCAGCAGCTTAGGAGGGATTCAGCCCCAGCATTTT. Translation: CASSLGGIQPQHF.

This CDR3 is CASSFFAATSGRASGANVLTF. CDR3 DNA sequence: TGCGCCAGCAGCTTTTTTGCGGCTACTAGCGGGAGGGCCTCTGGGGCCAACGTCCTGACTTTC. This chain uses TRBV5-1 with TRBJ2-6; 13 nucleotides match TRBD2. The CDR3 sequence is 21 residues long. The germline V gene has CDR1 SGHRS and CDR2 YFSETQ. With V trimmed by 2 bases and J by 0 bases, 11 bases remained unmatched.

The CDR3 reads CASSPRETGPFGTDTQYF. In nucleotides, the CDR3 is TGTGCCAGCAGCCCCCGGGAGACGGGACCTTTTGGCACAGATACGCAGTATTTT. The rearrangement links TRBV7-8 to TRBJ2-3, with D tentatively TRBD2 (6 bases). The CDR3 consists of 18 residues. Trimming shortened V by 5 bases and J by 1 base, and 22 bases separated the two germline ends. Per the germline V gene, CDR1 is SGHVS and CDR2 is FQNEAQ. Full variable domain (rest looked up from reference TRBV7-8 and TRBJ2-3): GAGVSQSPRYKVAKRGQDVALRCDPISGHVSLFWYQQALGQGPEFLTYFQNEAQLDKSGLPSDRFFAERPEGSVSTLKIQRTQQEDSAVYLCASSPRETGPFGTDTQYFGPGTRLTVL.

This chain connects TRBV29-1 to TRBJ1-4; 9 positions match TRBD1. The ends lost 7 bases at V and 6 bases at J; junction bases unmatched: 6. CDR3 size: 13 residues. The V gene's germline CDR1 is SQVTM and CDR2 ANQGSEA. Here the CDR3 reads CSAGTGTDEKLFF. CDR3 DNA sequence: TGCAGCGCAGGGACAGGGACGGATGAAAAACTGTTTTTT. The variable domain in full, completed from reference TRBV29-1 and TRBJ1-4, reads SAVISQKPSRDICQRGTSLTIQCQVDSQVTMMFWYRQQPGQSLTLIATANQGSEATYESGFVIDKFPISRPNLTFSTLTVSNMSPEDSSIYLCSAGTGTDEKLFFGSGTQLSVL.

This rearrangement joins TRBV9 to TRBJ2-1, with D perhaps TRBD1 (5 bases). This CDR3 is built from 12 residues. Germline values: CDR1 SGDLS, CDR2 YYNGEE. With 8 bases removed from V and 6 bases from J, the gap between germline ends came to 12 bases. CDR3 bases: TGTGCCAGTGGGGCGGTAAGCAATGAGCAGTTCTTC. Its protein product is CASGAVSNEQFF.

This sequence joins TRBV5-1 and TRBJ1-1, with D unclear. Germline values: CDR1 SGHRS, CDR2 YFSETQ. The length of the CDR3 is 13 residues. The V gene lost 3 bases and the J gene lost 0 bases, with 6 bases spanning the gap. The CDR3: CASSSDLNTEAFF. CDR3 coding DNA: TGCGCCAGCAGCTCAGATCTGAACACTGAAGCTTTCTTT.

This rearrangement joins TRBV29-1 to TRBJ1-1; the match to TRBD1 covers 11 bases. Germline CDR1 SQVTM, CDR2 ANQGSEA. The ends lost 0 bases at V and 12 bases at J; junction bases unmatched: 6. The CDR3 has 13 residues. CDR3 sequence reads: CSVEDGDRGVTFF. The DNA of the CDR3 is TGCAGCGTTGAAGATGGGGACAGGGGGGTCACTTTCTTT.

This chain links TRBV4-1 with TRBJ2-7, with a tentative D call TRBD2 (5 bases). Germline CDR1 MGHRA, CDR2 YSYEKL. This CDR3 has 15 amino acids. Trimming took 0 bases from V and 3 from J, leaving 12 bases between them. The CDR3 loop is CASSQDPGNLYEQYF. The CDR3, as DNA: TGCGCCAGCAGCCAAGATCCCGGGAATCTCTACGAGCAGTACTTC.

The V call is TRBV4-1, the J call TRBJ2-5; TRBD2 agrees at 9 bases. The CDR3 is 17 residues long. The V and J ends lost 1 base and 0 bases, in that order; junction bases with no gene match: 6. The V gene's germline CDR1 is MGHRA and CDR2 YSYEKL. In DNA, the CDR3 is TGCGCCAGCAGCCAAGTTACGGCTAGCGGGGACCAAGAGACCCAGTACTTC. Amino acids: CASSQVTASGDQETQYF.

The chain links TRBV7-9 to TRBJ2-5; D is undetermined. Germline values: CDR1 SEHNR, CDR2 FQNEAQ (reference sequence). V was clipped by 4 bases and J by 5 bases, with 14 bases between them. The CDR3 consists of 14 residues. The CDR3 loop reads CASSSQPRPETQYF. The DNA of the CDR3 is TGTGCCAGCAGCTCTCAGCCCAGACCGGAGACCCAGTACTTC.

The chain combines TRBV11-2 with TRBJ2-1; 13 bases line up with TRBD2. CDR3 length: 15 amino acids. The V and J ends lost 2 bases and 7 bases, in that order; junction bases with no gene match: 2. Germline values: CDR1 SGHAT, CDR2 FQNNGV. The CDR3 loop reads CASSLWTSGSNEQFF. The CDR3 DNA reads as TGTGCCAGCAGCTTATGGACTAGCGGGAGTAATGAGCAGTTCTTC.

The chain recombines TRBV5-4 with TRBJ2-3; possible D gene TRBD2, 6 bases. Per germline, CDR1 SGHNT and CDR2 YYREEE (reference sequence). Between the trimmed V and J ends, which lost 0 bases and 0 bases, there was a span of 11 bases. This CDR3 contains 16 residues. Here the CDR3 reads CASSLGRRGSTDTQYF. The CDR3 DNA sequence: TGTGCCAGCAGCTTGGGTCGGCGGGGTAGCACAGATACGCAGTATTTT.

The chain links TRBV7-9 to TRBJ2-1, with D unresolved. The CDR3 runs 13 residues. V dropped 5 bases and J dropped 8 bases, with 13 bases sitting between them. Germline values: CDR1 SEHNR, CDR2 FQNEAQ (reference sequence). The CDR3 loop reads CASSPVGWDEQFF. The CDR3 DNA reads as TGTGCCAGCAGCCCTGTGGGCTGGGATGAGCAGTTCTTC. The full variable domain, completed using reference TRBV7-9 and TRBJ2-1, is DTGVSQNPRHKITKRGQNVTFRCDPISEHNRLYWYRQTLGQGPEFLTYFQNEAQLEKSRLLSDRFSAERPKGSFSTLEIQRTEQGDSAMYLCASSPVGWDEQFFGPGTRLTVL.

The CDR3 DNA sequence: TGCAGCGTTTGGGACAGGATCCATGGCTACACCTTC. Translated: CSVWDRIHGYTF. The chain couples TRBV29-1 to TRBJ1-2, with 8 bases matching TRBD1. In germline, CDR1 is SQVTM, CDR2 ANQGSEA. Trimming at V came to 5 bases and at J to 6 bases, leaving 5 bases not matched to a gene. The CDR3 extends over 12 amino acids.

The rearrangement uses TRBV29-1 and TRBJ2-1; D is unclear. The CDR3 is made up of 12 amino acids. CDR1 and CDR2 (germline): SQVTM, ANQGSEA. V lost 5 bases, J lost 7 bases, and 12 bases lay in between. CDR3 nucleotide sequence: TGCAGCGTTAGTTGGGGTCGGAATGAGCAGTTCTTC. Translating it yields CSVSWGRNEQFF.